A selection of T cell receptor beta chains follows, all from one sample in a study of control samples from healthy donors and cancer patients. Assay used: immunoSEQ multiplex PCR; TCRdb lists only in-frame clones, some missing. The data hold roughly 130,000 clones, with approximately 90% observed a single time. Source material: blood. The receptors here all came from a man between 50 and 59 years old in good health. Each CDR3 is given with its conserved first and last residue. D genes are given only for firm matches. For some rows the clone size is stated as once, few or many, or as a class when expanded; others skip it.

J: TRBJ2-5; D: -; size: few; V: TRBV5-6; length: 13; CDR3: CASSLDTRETQYF; DNA: TGTGCCAGCAGCTTGGATACGCGCGAGACCCAGTACTTC
J: TRBJ1-6; D: TRBD1; size: once; V: TRBV5-1; length: 17; CDR3: CASSLAGTGGAYSPLHF; DNA: TGCGCCAGCAGCTTGGCCGGGACAGGGGGCGCGTATTCACCCCTCCACTTT
J: TRBJ1-1; D: -; size: -; V: TRBV6-5; length: 16; CDR3: CASSYSLGQRGAEAFF; DNA: TGTGCCAGCAGTTACTCGTTAGGACAAAGGGGGGCTGAAGCTTTCTTT
J: TRBJ2-1; D: TRBD1; size: once; V: TRBV24-1; length: 15; CDR3: CATSDRGQAHNEQFF; DNA: TGTGCCACCAGTGATAGGGGACAGGCCCACAATGAGCAGTTCTTC
J: TRBJ1-2; D: -; size: -; V: TRBV12-3/TRBV12-4; length: 13; CDR3: CASSPGRLYGYTF; DNA: TGTGCCAGCAGCCCCGGCAGACTCTATGGCTACACCTTC
J: TRBJ1-5; D: -; size: -; V: TRBV13; length: 14; CDR3: CASSLGGSNQPQHF; DNA: TGTGCCAGCAGCTTAGGGGGGAGCAATCAGCCCCAGCATTTT
J: TRBJ2-2; D: TRBD2; size: many; V: TRBV11-2; length: 15; CDR3: CASSLNSGHTGELFF; DNA: TGTGCCAGCAGCTTAAATAGCGGGCATACTGGGGAGCTGTTTTTT
J: TRBJ1-5; D: TRBD1; size: -; V: TRBV2; length: 13; CDR3: CASRGGGGQPQHF; DNA: TGTGCCAGTCGAGGAGGGGGCGGTCAGCCCCAGCATTTT
J: TRBJ2-7; D: -; size: -; V: TRBV19; length: 16; CDR3: CASSMTGGTRDDEQYF; DNA: TGTGCCAGTAGTATGACGGGCGGGACTCGGGACGACGAGCAGTACTTC
J: TRBJ1-4; D: -; size: -; V: TRBV18; length: 15; CDR3: CASSQAGTATEKLFF; DNA: TGTGCCAGCTCACAGGCAGGCACCGCTACCGAAAAACTGTTTTTT
J: TRBJ1-2; D: -; size: -; V: TRBV7-8; length: 13; CDR3: CASSLAADYGYTF; DNA: TGTGCCAGCAGCTTAGCCGCTGACTATGGCTACACCTTC
J: TRBJ1-2; D: TRBD1; size: -; V: TRBV4-2; length: 13; CDR3: CASSQGQGGGYTF; DNA: TGTGCCAGCAGCCAGGGACAGGGGGGTGGCTACACCTTC
J: TRBJ2-7; D: -; size: -; V: TRBV19; length: 14; CDR3: CASSMIGTNYEQYF; DNA: TGTGCCAGTAGTATGATTGGGACGAATTACGAGCAGTACTTC
J: TRBJ1-4; D: -; size: once; V: TRBV24-1; length: 13; CDR3: CATSELGGDQLFF; DNA: TGTGCCACCAGTGAACTGGGGGGGGACCAACTGTTTTTT
J: TRBJ1-1; D: TRBD1; size: -; V: TRBV28; length: 16; CDR3: CASRPDRQGLVTEAFF; DNA: TGTGCCAGCCGCCCCGACCGACAGGGATTGGTCACTGAAGCTTTCTTT
J: TRBJ2-6; D: -; size: -; V: TRBV6-5; length: 15; CDR3: CASRGQGPGANVLTF; DNA: TGTGCCAGCAGGGGCCAGGGTCCTGGGGCCAACGTCCTGACTTTC
J: TRBJ2-5; D: TRBD2; size: -; V: TRBV5-1; length: 15; CDR3: CASSLAPGGQETQYF; DNA: TGCGCCAGCAGCTTGGCTCCCGGGGGGCAAGAGACCCAGTACTTC
J: TRBJ2-7; D: -; size: -; V: TRBV4-2; length: 13; CDR3: CASRAPGGGEQYF; DNA: TGTGCCAGCAGGGCCCCAGGGGGGGGCGAGCAGTACTTC
J: TRBJ1-6; D: TRBD1; size: -; V: TRBV2; length: 16; CDR3: CASSAGQSSYNSPLHF; DNA: TGTGCCAGCAGTGCGGGACAGAGCTCCTATAATTCACCCCTCCACTTT
J: TRBJ2-4; D: -; size: -; V: TRBV7-8; length: 12; CDR3: CASSRAQNIQYF; DNA: TGTGCCAGCTCGAGGGCTCAGAACATTCAGTACTTC
J: TRBJ2-7; D: -; size: -; V: TRBV30; length: 11; CDR3: CAWEQGNEQYF; DNA: TGTGCCTGGGAGCAGGGGAACGAGCAGTACTTC
J: TRBJ1-2; D: TRBD1; size: -; V: TRBV11-2; length: 17; CDR3: CASSLGVWDRGPDGYTF; DNA: TGTGCCAGCAGCTTAGGGGTCTGGGACAGGGGGCCTGATGGCTACACCTTC
J: TRBJ2-3; D: TRBD2; size: once; V: TRBV28; length: 13; CDR3: CASSSGGADTQYF; DNA: TGTGCCAGCAGTTCGGGGGGGGCTGATACGCAGTATTTT
J: TRBJ2-3; D: TRBD2; size: -; V: TRBV4-1; length: 19; CDR3: CAPRRPASGVRLSTDTQYF; DNA: TGCGCCCCCCGCCGCCCGGCTAGCGGGGTTCGTCTTAGCACAGATACGCAGTATTTT
J: TRBJ1-6; D: -; size: -; V: TRBV19; length: 16; CDR3: CASSMGSATYNSPLHF; DNA: TGTGCCAGTAGTATGGGCAGTGCGACCTATAATTCACCCCTCCACTTT
J: TRBJ2-5; D: -; size: -; V: TRBV28; length: 11; CDR3: CASIVGETQYF; DNA: TGTGCCAGCATCGTTGGAGAGACCCAGTACTTC
J: TRBJ2-7; D: TRBD1; size: -; V: TRBV5-1; length: 13; CDR3: CASSFGQAYEQYF; DNA: TGCGCCAGCAGCTTCGGACAGGCCTACGAGCAGTACTTC
J: TRBJ1-5; D: -; size: few; V: TRBV12-3/TRBV12-4; length: 13; CDR3: CASSLGLNQPQHF; DNA: TGTGCCAGCAGTTTAGGCCTGAATCAGCCCCAGCATTTT
J: TRBJ2-2; D: TRBD2; size: once; V: TRBV28; length: 19; CDR3: CASSSPSGTSGEITGELFF; DNA: TGTGCCAGCAGTTCTCCATCCGGGACTAGCGGGGAAATCACCGGGGAGCTGTTTTTT
J: TRBJ1-2; D: TRBD1; size: -; V: TRBV7-8; length: 15; CDR3: CASSLLLRDSDGYTF; DNA: TGTGCCAGCAGCTTATTGCTTCGGGACAGCGATGGCTACACCTTC
J: TRBJ1-3; D: -; size: -; V: TRBV12-3/TRBV12-4; length: 12; CDR3: CASSLHRNTIYF; DNA: TGTGCCAGCAGTTTACATCGAAACACCATATATTTT